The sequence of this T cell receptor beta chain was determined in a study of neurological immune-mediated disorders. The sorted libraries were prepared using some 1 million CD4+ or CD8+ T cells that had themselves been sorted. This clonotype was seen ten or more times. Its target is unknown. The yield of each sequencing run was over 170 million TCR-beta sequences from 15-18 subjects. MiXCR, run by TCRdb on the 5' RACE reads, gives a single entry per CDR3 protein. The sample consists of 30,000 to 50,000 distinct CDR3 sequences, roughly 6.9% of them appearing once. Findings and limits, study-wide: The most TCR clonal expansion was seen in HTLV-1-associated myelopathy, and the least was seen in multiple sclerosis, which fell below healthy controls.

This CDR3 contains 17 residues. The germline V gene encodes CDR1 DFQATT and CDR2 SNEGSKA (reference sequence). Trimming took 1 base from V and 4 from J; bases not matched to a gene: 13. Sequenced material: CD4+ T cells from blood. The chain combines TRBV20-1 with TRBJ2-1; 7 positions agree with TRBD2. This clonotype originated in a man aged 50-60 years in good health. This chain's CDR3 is CSARGWGGREGYNEQFF. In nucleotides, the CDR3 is TGCAGTGCTAGAGGATGGGGTGGGAGGGAAGGATACAATGAGCAGTTCTTC.